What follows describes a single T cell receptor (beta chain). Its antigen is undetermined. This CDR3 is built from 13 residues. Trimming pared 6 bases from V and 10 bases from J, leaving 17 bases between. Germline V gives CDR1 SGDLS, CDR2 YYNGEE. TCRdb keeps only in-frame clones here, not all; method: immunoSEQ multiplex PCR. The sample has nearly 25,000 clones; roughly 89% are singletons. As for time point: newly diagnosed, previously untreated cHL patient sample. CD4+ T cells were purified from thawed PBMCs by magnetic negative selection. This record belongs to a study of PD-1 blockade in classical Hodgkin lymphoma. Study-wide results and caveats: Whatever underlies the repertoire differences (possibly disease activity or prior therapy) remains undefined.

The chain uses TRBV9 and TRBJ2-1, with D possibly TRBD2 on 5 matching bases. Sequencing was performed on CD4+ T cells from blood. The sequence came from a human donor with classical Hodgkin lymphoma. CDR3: CASTWTSSGEQFF. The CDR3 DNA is TGTGCCAGCACTTGGACCTCATCGGGGGAGCAGTTCTTC. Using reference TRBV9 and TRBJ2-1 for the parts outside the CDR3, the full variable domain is DSGVTQTPKHLITATGQRVTLRCSPRSGDLSVYWYQQSLDQGLQFLIQYYNGEERAKGNILERFSAQQFPDLHSELNLSSLELGDSALYFCASTWTSSGEQFFGPGTRLTVL.